The TCR beta chain described here comes from a study of response to subunit inactivated influenza vaccine. Germline V gene data show CDR1 as SGHRS and CDR2 as YFSETQ. This CDR3 contains 16 residues. Trimming took 3 bases from V and 1 from J, leaving 15 bases between them. Broader study findings: A suggestion made by the authors is that each seasonal influenza vaccination recruits few new T cells.

From the RT-PCR reads, TCRdb called clonotypes with MiXCR, one entry per CDR3 protein. The sample lists more than 400,000 distinct CDR3 sequences, approximately 7.7% occurring once. Notes on this clonotype: The antigen is undetermined.

The sample consisted of PBMCs from blood, taken less than 30 months after vaccination. V gene TRBV5-1 combines with J gene TRBJ2-3; weak D call: TRBD2 (6 bases). This receptor was identified in a man aged 45-69 years who received an inactivated influenza vaccine. CDR3 DNA: TGCGCCAGCAGCTCCGACCGGGAGCTCGGCACAGATACGCAGTATTTT. This encodes CASSSDRELGTDTQYF.